The TCR beta chain described here comes from a study of blood T cell repertoires in COVID-19. Study at large: The analysed material was cDNA or gDNA that came from T cells, B-cell-depleted T cells, or PBMCs.

The CDR3 is 17 amino acids. The V segment lost 0 bases and the J segment 2 bases; nucleotides outside the gene matches: 10. Germline V gives CDR1 LGHDT, CDR2 YNNKEL (reference sequence). Cohorts were assigned according to the clinical history that participants reported. As originally analysed: Reference gene primer amplification gave estimated nucleated cell counts. Measured with immunoSEQ multiplex PCR; TCRdb has only the in-frame clones, and not every one. V, J and clone size reflect that table, while D and trimming were determined from the DNA. There are hundreds of thousands of clones in the sample; around nine tenths occur only once, and 1.4% to 1.5% lies in the top ten.

V usage is TRBV3-1 (or the pseudogene TRBV3-2) and J usage is TRBJ2-7; TRBD2 matches 7 bases. Source material: PBMCs or T cells enriched from blood (not recorded which). The receptor comes from a woman younger than 35 who had been exposed to COVID-19. CDR3 region: CASSQDGGGVRPYEQYF. Written as DNA, the CDR3 is TGTGCCAGCAGCCAAGATGGGGGGGGAGTTCGCCCCTACGAGCAGTACTTC.